A selection of T cell receptor beta chains follows, all from one sample in a study of PD-L1 blockade in urothelial cancer. The assay was immunoSEQ multiplex PCR, and TCRdb's table has in-frame clones only and misses some. The sample consists of about 45,000 clones, roughly four fifths of them appearing once. The input for sequencing was PBMCs, taken around atezolizumab (anti-PD-L1) treatment. All receptors derive from a man in his sixties with urothelial cancer. Each CDR3 is given with its conserved first and last residue. The D gene is left open where the match is weak. Clone size, where shown, is once, few, many, or a class for clones that have expanded.

V	D	J	size	CDR3	DNA
TRBV27	-	TRBJ1-6	-	CASRSGGPQTSYNSPLHF	TGTGCCAGCAGGTCCGGCGGTCCCCAGACCTCCTATAATTCACCCCTCCACTTT
TRBV5-6	-	TRBJ2-4	-	CASSLISGGHSGNIQYF	TGTGCCAGCAGCTTGATAAGTGGGGGCCACTCAGGGAACATTCAGTACTTC
TRBV5-5	-	TRBJ2-7	-	CASSPQYEQYF	TGTGCCAGCAGCCCCCAATACGAGCAGTACTTC
TRBV2	TRBD1	TRBJ1-2	-	CASSPWDSAYGYTF	TGTGCCAGCAGTCCGTGGGACAGTGCATATGGCTACACCTTC
TRBV11-2	TRBD2	TRBJ2-2	-	CASSFGGTGELFF	TGTGCCAGCAGCTTCGGGGGGACCGGGGAGCTGTTTTTT
TRBV5-1	TRBD1	TRBJ2-3	-	CASSSPTGGGTDTQYF	TGCGCCAGCAGCTCACCAACAGGGGGCGGCACAGATACGCAGTATTTT
TRBV19	-	TRBJ2-1	-	CASSIPENEQFF	TGTGCCAGTAGTATTCCCGAGAATGAGCAGTTCTTC
TRBV25-1	TRBD2	TRBJ2-5	-	CASSESRKRGQETQYF	TGTGCCAGCAGTGAATCGAGAAAGCGGGGACAAGAGACCCAGTACTTC
TRBV21-1	-	TRBJ1-1	-	CASSSHTNTEAFF	TGTGCCAGCAGCAGCCACACGAACACTGAAGCTTTCTTT
TRBV5-4	-	TRBJ1-1	-	CASSSGVSESTEAFF	TGTGCCAGCAGCTCAGGTGTTTCGGAATCCACTGAAGCTTTCTTT
TRBV19	TRBD1	TRBJ1-1	-	CASSMVPGQGPEAFF	TGTGCCAGTAGTATGGTACCGGGACAGGGGCCTGAAGCTTTCTTT
TRBV2	-	TRBJ2-1	-	CASSPPGSSYNEQFF	TGTGCCAGCAGTCCCCCCGGGAGCTCCTACAATGAGCAGTTCTTC
TRBV30	-	TRBJ1-5	few	CAWSVRLTASNQPQHF	TGTGCCTGGAGTGTACGTCTAACAGCCAGCAATCAGCCCCAGCATTTT
TRBV9	-	TRBJ2-2	once	CASSVGTSGTGELFF	TGTGCCAGCAGCGTAGGGACGTCAGGGACCGGGGAGCTGTTTTTT
TRBV6-7	TRBD1	TRBJ2-7	once	CARRTGQIIIYEQYF	TGTGCCCGACGAACGGGACAGATAATCATCTACGAGCAGTACTTC
TRBV10-1	-	TRBJ2-5	-	CASSDEQETQYF	TGCGCCAGCAGTGACGAGCAAGAGACCCAGTACTTC
TRBV6-5	TRBD1	TRBJ1-2	-	CASSTGTGGGYTF	TGTGCCAGCAGTACCGGGACAGGCGGGGGCTACACCTTC
TRBV27	-	TRBJ1-5	-	CASRGGYGASQSAQHF	TGTGCCAGCAGGGGGGGGTATGGGGCCTCACAGTCAGCCCAGCATTTT
TRBV5-4	-	TRBJ1-5	-	CASSLDGHDDQPQHF	TGTGCCAGCAGCTTGGACGGACACGACGATCAGCCCCAGCATTTT
TRBV6-6	-	TRBJ1-5	-	CASRQFGFQPQHF	TGTGCCAGCAGACAGTTCGGTTTTCAGCCCCAGCATTTT
TRBV5-4	TRBD1	TRBJ1-4	once	CASSPRQGANEKLFF	TGTGCCAGCAGCCCAAGACAGGGGGCTAATGAAAAACTGTTTTTT
TRBV4-2	TRBD1	TRBJ1-2	-	CASSQDPTGLPYGYTF	TGTGCCAGCAGCCAAGATCCGACAGGGCTACCCTATGGCTACACCTTC
TRBV5-1	TRBD2	TRBJ2-5	-	CASSLISGGIQETQYF	TGCGCCAGCAGCTTGATTAGCGGGGGAATCCAAGAGACCCAGTACTTC
TRBV7-2	-	TRBJ1-2	-	CASSLEKGNYGYTF	TGTGCCAGCAGCTTAGAGAAGGGGAACTATGGCTACACCTTC
TRBV6-5	TRBD2	TRBJ2-1	-	CASSYTSGGDYNEQFF	TGTGCCAGCAGTTACACTAGCGGGGGGGATTACAATGAGCAGTTCTTC
TRBV30	TRBD1	TRBJ1-2	-	CAWVGQGVYGYTF	TGTGCCTGGGTGGGACAGGGAGTCTATGGCTACACCTTC
TRBV28	-	TRBJ2-4	-	CASSLFREAKNIQYF	TGTGCCAGCAGTTTATTTCGGGAGGCCAAAAACATTCAGTACTTC
TRBV18	TRBD1	TRBJ1-1	-	CASTNTGQIMNTEAFF	TGTGCCAGCACTAACACGGGACAGATTATGAACACTGAAGCTTTCTTT
TRBV7-2	TRBD2	TRBJ2-1	-	CASATGLAGGEQFF	TGTGCCAGCGCGACGGGACTAGCGGGGGGTGAGCAGTTCTTC
TRBV4-2	-	TRBJ2-5	few	CASSQDNRGQETQYF	TGTGCCAGCAGCCAAGATAATCGGGGCCAAGAGACCCAGTACTTC
TRBV11-3	-	TRBJ2-5	-	CASSLDGTLEGTQYF	TGTGCCAGCAGCTTAGATGGTACTCTGGAGGGGACCCAGTACTTC
TRBV27	TRBD1	TRBJ1-2	-	CASSLYRTGGGYTF	TGTGCCAGCAGTTTATACCGAACAGGGGGTGGCTACACCTTC
TRBV7-9	-	TRBJ2-7	-	CASSLGSYEQYF	TGTGCCAGCAGCTTGGGCAGCTACGAGCAGTACTTC
TRBV5-1	-	TRBJ1-2	once	CASSLRSGNYGYTF	TGCGCCAGCAGCTTGAGGTCAGGGAACTATGGCTACACCTTC
TRBV5-1	-	TRBJ2-7	-	CASSSDEGYEQYF	TGCGCCAGCAGCTCCGACGAGGGCTACGAGCAGTACTTC
TRBV30	TRBD1	TRBJ1-2	-	CAWSPAAGQVFYGYTF	TGTGCCTGGAGCCCCGCCGCGGGACAGGTTTTCTATGGCTACACCTTC
TRBV6-5	TRBD2	TRBJ2-7	-	CASTPGTRSSEQYF	TGTGCCAGCACCCCGGGGACTAGATCTAGTGAGCAGTACTTC
TRBV27	-	TRBJ2-6	-	CASSSTGGANVLTF	TGTGCCAGCAGTTCGACGGGAGGGGCCAACGTCCTGACTTTC
TRBV28	TRBD1	TRBJ2-2	-	CASSFWDRRNTGELFF	TGTGCCAGCAGTTTCTGGGACAGGAGGAACACCGGGGAGCTGTTTTTT
TRBV11-2	TRBD1	TRBJ2-1	few	CASSLTGKLEQFF	TGTGCCAGCAGCTTGACAGGGAAACTTGAGCAGTTCTTC
TRBV5-8	-	TRBJ1-6	-	CASSLLGNSPLHF	TGTGCCAGCAGCTTACTGGGCAACTCACCCCTCCACTTT
TRBV5-4	-	TRBJ1-2	-	CASSLAARQSYGYTF	TGTGCCAGCAGCCTCGCGGCTAGGCAGTCCTATGGCTACACCTTC
TRBV5-1	-	TRBJ1-5	few	CASSSSGNQPQHF	TGCGCCAGCAGCTCGTCCGGCAATCAGCCCCAGCATTTT
TRBV6-1	-	TRBJ2-2	-	CASRGRGGQSGELFF	TGTGCCAGCCGGGGGAGGGGGGGGCAGAGCGGGGAGCTGTTTTTT
TRBV28	TRBD1	TRBJ1-6	-	CASTIQGVSSPLHF	TGTGCCAGCACCATCCAGGGGGTCAGTTCACCCCTCCACTTT